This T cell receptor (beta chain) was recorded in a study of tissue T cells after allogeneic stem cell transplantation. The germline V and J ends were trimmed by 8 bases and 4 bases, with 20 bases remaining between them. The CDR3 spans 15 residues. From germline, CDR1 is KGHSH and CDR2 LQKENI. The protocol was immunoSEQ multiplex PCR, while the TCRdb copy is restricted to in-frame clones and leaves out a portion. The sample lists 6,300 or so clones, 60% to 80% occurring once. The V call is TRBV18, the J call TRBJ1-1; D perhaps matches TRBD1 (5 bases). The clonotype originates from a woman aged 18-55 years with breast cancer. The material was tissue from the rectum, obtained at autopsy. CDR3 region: CASTEQVGLLTEAFF. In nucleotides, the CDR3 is TGTGCCAGCACAGAACAGGTGGGCCTCCTCACTGAAGCTTTCTTT.